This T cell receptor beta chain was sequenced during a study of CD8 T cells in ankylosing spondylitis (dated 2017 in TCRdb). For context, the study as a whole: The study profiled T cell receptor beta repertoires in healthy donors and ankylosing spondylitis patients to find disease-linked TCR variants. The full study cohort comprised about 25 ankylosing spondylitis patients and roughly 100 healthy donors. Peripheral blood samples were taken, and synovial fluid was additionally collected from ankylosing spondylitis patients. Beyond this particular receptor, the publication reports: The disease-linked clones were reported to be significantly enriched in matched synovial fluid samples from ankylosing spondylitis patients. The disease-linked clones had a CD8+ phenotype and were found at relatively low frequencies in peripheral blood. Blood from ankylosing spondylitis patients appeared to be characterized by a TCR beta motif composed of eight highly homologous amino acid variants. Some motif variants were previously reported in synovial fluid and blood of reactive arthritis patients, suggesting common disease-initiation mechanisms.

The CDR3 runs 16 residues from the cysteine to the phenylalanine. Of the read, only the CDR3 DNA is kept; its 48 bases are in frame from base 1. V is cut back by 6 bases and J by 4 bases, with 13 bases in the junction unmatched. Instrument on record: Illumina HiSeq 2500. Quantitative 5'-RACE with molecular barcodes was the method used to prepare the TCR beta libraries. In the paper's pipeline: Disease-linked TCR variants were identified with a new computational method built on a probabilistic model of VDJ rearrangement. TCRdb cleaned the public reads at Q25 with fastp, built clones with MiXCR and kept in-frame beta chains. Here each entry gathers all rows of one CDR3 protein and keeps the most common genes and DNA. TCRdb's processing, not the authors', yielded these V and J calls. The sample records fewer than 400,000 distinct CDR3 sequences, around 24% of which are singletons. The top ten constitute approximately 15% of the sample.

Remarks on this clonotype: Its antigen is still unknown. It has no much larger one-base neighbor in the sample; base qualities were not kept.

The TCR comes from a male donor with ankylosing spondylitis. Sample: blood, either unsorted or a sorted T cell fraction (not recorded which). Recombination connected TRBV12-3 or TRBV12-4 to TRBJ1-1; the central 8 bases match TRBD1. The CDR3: CASSRAGGAYFTEAFF. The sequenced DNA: TGTGCCAGCAGCCGGGCAGGGGGCGCATATTTCACTGAAGCTTTCTTT.